Listed here are 22 T cell receptor beta chains from one sample, sequenced in a study of blood T cell repertoires in COVID-19. This table comes from immunoSEQ multiplex PCR, and its TCRdb copy is limited to in-frame clones, with some not included. The repertoire holds 56,000 or so clones, with 65% to 90% as singletons. Sequences were obtained from peripheral blood. The source of these receptors is a human donor in a cohort sampled during active COVID-19.

This sequence joins TRBV7-9 and TRBJ1-1; 8 positions agree with TRBD1. V trimming: 4 bases; J trimming: 4 bases; junction bases outside the gene matches: 5. Germline CDR1 is SEHNR and CDR2 is FQNEAQ (reference sequence). The CDR3 has 14 amino acids. The CDR3 sequence is CASSSQGAATEAFF. CDR3 nucleotide sequence: TGTGCCAGCAGCTCCCAGGGGGCCGCCACTGAAGCTTTCTTT.

The chain carries TRBV7-9 and TRBJ1-1; no reliable D call. The CDR3 is 13 amino acids. V lost 3 bases to trimming and J lost 0 bases, with 5 bases between them. Per the germline V gene, CDR1 is SEHNR and CDR2 is FQNEAQ (reference sequence). As DNA, the CDR3 is TGTGCCAGCAGCTTTGGGCTGAACACTGAAGCTTTCTTT. Amino acid sequence: CASSFGLNTEAFF.

The chain uses TRBV10-3 and TRBJ1-2; 11 bases line up with TRBD1. This CDR3 is 14 amino acids long. Losses at the gene ends were 5 bases for V and 2 bases for J; bases not matched to a gene: 1. Per the germline V gene, CDR1 is ENHRY and CDR2 is SYGVKD. Here the CDR3 reads CAISWDRGNYGYTF. CDR3 DNA: TGTGCCATCAGTTGGGACAGGGGGAACTATGGCTACACCTTC.

This chain connects TRBV7-2 to TRBJ1-1, with D hard to call. The germline gives CDR1 SGHTA, CDR2 FQGNSA. V dropped 5 bases and J dropped 0 bases, with 10 bases sitting between them. The CDR3 runs to 14 residues. In DNA form, the CDR3 reads TGTGCCAGCAGCCTCTCGTCCGTGAACACTGAAGCTTTCTTT. Amino acids: CASSLSSVNTEAFF. Supplemented by reference TRBV7-2 and TRBJ1-1, the full variable domain reads GAGVSQSPSNKVTEKGKDVELRCDPISGHTALYWYRQSLGQGLEFLIYFQGNSAPDKSGLPSDRFSAERTGGSVSTLTIQRTQQEDSAVYLCASSLSSVNTEAFFGQGTRLTVV.

This chain links TRBV2 with TRBJ2-7, with 14 bases aligning to TRBD2. V was pared by 5 bases and J by 0 bases, with 6 bases of the junction left unmatched. The CDR3 runs 17 residues. Germline V lookup: CDR1 SNHLY, CDR2 FYNNEI. DNA for the CDR3: TGTGCCAGCAGTACCAGGACTAGCGGGGGGAGCTCCTACGAGCAGTACTTC. Translating it yields CASSTRTSGGSSYEQYF.

In its sample, this clone was seen once. The chain recombines TRBV7-8 with TRBJ2-1; 11 bases align to TRBD2. The trim removed 5 bases at V and 6 bases at J, leaving 6 bases unmatched. The CDR3 spans 15 residues. The germline V gene has CDR1 SGHVS and CDR2 FQNEAQ. The CDR3 coding sequence is TGTGCCAGCAGCCCTAGACTAGCGGGGTCCAATGAGCAGTTCTTC. It translates to CASSPRLAGSNEQFF.

The V gene is TRBV19, the J gene TRBJ1-4; tentative D call: TRBD1 (5 bases). V was trimmed by 10 bases and J by 7 bases, leaving 25 bases between them. Per germline, CDR1 LNHDA and CDR2 SQIVND (reference sequence). The CDR3 covers 16 residues. The CDR3 here is CATLPKGTPGGEKLFF. CDR3 bases: TGTGCCACCCTTCCTAAGGGGACCCCCGGGGGTGAAAAACTGTTTTTT.

This clone appeared a single time. The V gene is TRBV9, the J gene TRBJ2-1, with 10 bases lining up with TRBD1. The CDR3 totals 14 residues. V shed 0 bases and J 11 bases; nucleotides not matched to a gene: 5. Germline loops: CDR1 SGDLS, CDR2 YYNGEE. The DNA of the CDR3 is TGTGCCAGCAGCGTAGTAGGGGGACAGGGGAAGCAGTTCTTC. It yields the protein CASSVVGGQGKQFF.

The V and J genes are TRBV5-1 and TRBJ2-5; TRBD2 aligns across 8 bases. V shed 4 bases and J 2 bases; nucleotides not matched to a gene: 1. Germline CDR1 reads SGHRS; CDR2 reads YFSETQ. This CDR3 has 13 residues. The CDR3 spells CASSRGGQETQYF. The CDR3 DNA is TGCGCCAGCAGCCGGGGGGGGCAAGAGACCCAGTACTTC.

The chain uses TRBV7-3 and TRBJ2-2, with 11 bases lining up with TRBD2. After removal of 4 bases from V and 4 bases from J, the junction contained 5 bases not matched to a gene. This CDR3 comprises 16 residues. The germline V gene has CDR1 SGHTA and CDR2 FQGTGA. The CDR3 spells CASSSSGGSTTGELFF. Here the CDR3 DNA reads TGTGCCAGCAGCTCTAGCGGGGGGTCTACCACCGGGGAGCTGTTTTTT. The variable domain in full, completed from reference TRBV7-3 and TRBJ2-2, reads GAGVSQTPSNKVTEKGKYVELRCDPISGHTALYWYRQSLGQGPEFLIYFQGTGAADDSGLPNDRFFAVRPEGSVSTLKIQRTERGDSAVYLCASSSSGGSTTGELFFGEGSRLTVL.

This chain links TRBV10-2 with TRBJ2-7; D is ambiguous. The germline V gene encodes CDR1 WSHSY and CDR2 SAAADI. The length of the CDR3 is 16 residues. V was cut by 3 bases and J by 0 bases, with 15 bases left in between. CDR3 bases: TGCGCCAGCAGTGACCTATGGCAGGCAAGCTCCTACGAGCAGTACTTC. Its protein product is CASSDLWQASSYEQYF.

The chain is built from TRBV7-9 and TRBJ2-7, with no clear D. CDR1 is SEHNR and CDR2 is FQNEAQ in the germline V gene (reference sequence). This CDR3 has 12 amino acids. V lost 6 bases and J lost 5, with 11 bases in between. CDR3 sequence: CASSHSYHEQYF. Here the CDR3 DNA reads TGTGCCAGCAGTCATAGTTACCACGAGCAGTACTTC.

This clone was seen once. CDR3 sequence reads: CASRLAGGPRLEQFF. The CDR3 bases are TGTGCCAGCCGACTAGCGGGGGGCCCCCGTCTTGAGCAGTTCTTC. This chain links TRBV6-5 with TRBJ2-1; 13 nucleotides line up with TRBD2. This CDR3 has 15 amino acids. The J segment lost 9 bases and the V segment lost 8 bases, leaving 10 bases of the junction unmatched. Germline V gives CDR1 MNHEY, CDR2 SVGAGI.

The V call is TRBV5-1, the J call TRBJ2-5; D might be TRBD1 (7 bases). Per the germline V gene, CDR1 is SGHRS and CDR2 is YFSETQ. The ends were cut back, 4 bases at V and 4 bases at J, with 17 bases in the middle. The length of the CDR3 is 15 residues. The DNA of the CDR3 is TGCGCCAGCAGCCCGGGACAGTGGGGGGCAGAGACCCAGTACTTC. Its protein is CASSPGQWGAETQYF.

The gene calls are TRBV24-1 and TRBJ2-7; the match to TRBD1 covers 7 bases. CDR3 length: 14 amino acids. J was trimmed by 3 bases and V by 7 bases; bases with no gene match: 8. The germline V gene encodes CDR1 KGHDR and CDR2 SFDVKD. The CDR3 region is CATSHSDRDYEQYF. The CDR3 DNA follows: TGTGCCACCAGCCATTCCGACAGGGACTACGAGCAGTACTTC.

The gene calls are TRBV2 and TRBJ1-2, with TRBD1 as a possible D gene (5 bases). The germline gives CDR1 SNHLY, CDR2 FYNNEI. The CDR3 is made up of 14 amino acids. Trimming pared 0 bases from V and 8 bases from J, leaving 13 bases between. The CDR3 spells CASSEASRVGGYTF. The CDR3 DNA reads as TGTGCCAGCAGTGAAGCCAGCAGGGTTGGAGGCTACACCTTC.

This clone came up once. Other DNA sequences in this sample translate to the same CDR3. The chain combines TRBV10-3 with TRBJ2-1; TRBD1 agrees at 9 bases. V dropped 2 bases and J dropped 5; count of bases not matched to a gene: 1. The germline gives CDR1 ENHRY, CDR2 SYGVKD. The CDR3 contains 14 residues. The CDR3 region is CAISERTGDNEQFF. DNA of the CDR3: TGTGCCATCAGTGAGAGGACAGGGGACAATGAGCAGTTCTTC.

The chain joins TRBV5-4 to TRBJ1-1, with a tentative D call TRBD1 (6 bases). V gave up 4 bases and J gave up 1 base, with 17 bases separating them. CDR3 length: 16 residues. Germline lookup yields CDR1 SGHNT and CDR2 YYREEE (reference sequence). CDR3 region: CASSRGGGARNTEAFF. As DNA, the CDR3 is TGTGCCAGCAGCCGGGGTGGGGGCGCGAGGAACACTGAAGCTTTCTTT.

Worth noting for this clone: The sample holds other DNA sequences that translate to the same CDR3. The chain recombines TRBV6-2 or TRBV6-3 with TRBJ2-3, with 9 bases lining up with TRBD2. This CDR3 region has 16 residues. CDR1 and CDR2 (germline): MNHEY, SVGEGT. V was pared by 0 bases and J by 1 base, with 2 bases of the junction left unmatched. The CDR3 loop is CASSYSREGGTDTQYF. In DNA, the CDR3 is TGTGCCAGCAGTTACTCGCGGGAGGGAGGCACAGATACGCAGTATTTT.

This clone was counted a single time. The genes are TRBV11-2 and TRBJ2-2; maybe TRBD1 (6 bases). The germline gives CDR1 SGHAT, CDR2 FQNNGV. V lost 5 bases and J lost 1, with 14 bases in between. This CDR3 has 16 amino acids. The CDR3 here is CASSPRTALNTGELFF. In nucleotides, the CDR3 is TGTGCCAGCAGCCCCCGGACAGCCCTGAACACCGGGGAGCTGTTTTTT.

The CDR3: CASSFTGQYNEQFF. CDR3 in DNA: TGTGCCAGCAGCTTTACGGGACAGTACAATGAGCAGTTCTTC. V is TRBV7-3 and J is TRBJ2-1, with 7 bases identical to TRBD1. This CDR3 has 14 residues. V was clipped by 3 bases and J by 4 bases; unmatched bases: 3. Germline CDR1 reads SGHTA; CDR2 reads FQGTGA.

The chain uses TRBV7-9 and TRBJ2-5, with 8 bases aligning to TRBD1. The CDR3 extends over 13 amino acids. Losses at the gene ends were 5 bases for V and 1 base for J; bases not matched to a gene: 0. Per germline, CDR1 SEHNR and CDR2 FQNEAQ (reference sequence). DNA of the CDR3: TGTGCCAGCAGCACAGGGGGCCAAGAGACCCAGTACTTC. Protein sequence: CASSTGGQETQYF. Full variable domain (rest looked up from reference TRBV7-9 and TRBJ2-5): DTGVSQNPRHKITKRGQNVTFRCDPISEHNRLYWYRQTLGQGPEFLTYFQNEAQLEKSRLLSDRFSAERPKGSFSTLEIQRTEQGDSAMYLCASSTGGQETQYFGPGTRLLVL.